A single sample is the source of the 25 T cell receptor beta chains below, sequenced in a study. TCRdb re-derived calls from the RT-PCR reads in MiXCR, one entry per CDR3 protein. This repertoire shows 650,000 to 800,000 distinct CDR3 sequences, more than 13% found once; its top ten account for 3.6%. Sequencing was performed on memory CD4+ T cells from blood. These receptors were obtained from a female donor in good health, serving as a healthy control.

The J gene is TRBJ2-5, the V gene TRBV20-1, with unresolved D. The CDR3 sequence is 12 residues long. Germline CDR1 is DFQATT and CDR2 is SNEGSKA (reference sequence). The V and J ends lost 3 bases and 3 bases respectively, with 8 bases between them. This CDR3 is CSARDQKETQYF. The CDR3 nucleotides read TGCAGTGCTAGGGATCAAAAAGAGACCCAGTACTTC.

This clonotype was seen a handful of times. The rearrangement links TRBV4-3 to TRBJ1-4; TRBD1 agrees at 12 bases. The junction had 10 bases not matched to a gene; V was cut back by 2 bases and J by 3 bases. The CDR3 length is 19 residues. Germline V gives CDR1 LGHNA, CDR2 YSLEER. In DNA, the CDR3 is TGCGCCAGCAGCCAATTTCCGGGACAGGGGGCCGGTGCTAATGAAAAACTGTTTTTT. This translates into CASSQFPGQGAGANEKLFF.

The CDR3 DNA follows: TGCAGTGCCCGTAAACCCCTTTTGAACACTGAAGCTTTCTTT. It specifies CSARKPLLNTEAFF. The chain uses TRBV20-1 and TRBJ1-1; no clear D gene. This CDR3 comprises 14 residues. Trimming took off 6 bases at V and 0 bases at J, with 14 bases between the two ends. Per germline, CDR1 DFQATT and CDR2 SNEGSKA (reference sequence).

This clonotype has only a few counts. The chain uses TRBV6-2 or TRBV6-3 and TRBJ2-7; perhaps TRBD2 as D (5 bases). Germline loops: CDR1 MNHEY, CDR2 SVGEGT. V was trimmed by 6 bases and J by 4 bases, leaving 19 bases between them. The CDR3 runs 15 residues. The CDR3 DNA reads TGTGCCAGCAGCCCCGGGCGGGCGGAGCGGTACGAGCAGTACTTC. It is translated as CASSPGRAERYEQYF.

In this sample, this clonotype turned up a few times. The CDR3 spells CSARDRVGNTEAFF. The DNA of the CDR3 is TGCAGTGCTAGAGATCGCGTGGGGAACACTGAAGCTTTCTTT. V and J are TRBV20-1 and TRBJ1-1; no reliable D call. This CDR3 is 14 amino acids long. CDR1 is DFQATT, CDR2 SNEGSKA, per germline (reference sequence). Trimming stripped 0 bases from V and 1 base from J, with 9 bases between.

The gene calls are TRBV9 and TRBJ1-1; D gene unclear. The CDR3 length is 14 residues. The V end lost 2 bases, the J end lost 0 bases, and 8 bases lay between the germline ends. Germline V gives CDR1 SGDLS, CDR2 YYNGEE. CDR3 loop: CASSVTQMNTEAFF. CDR3 nucleotides: TGTGCCAGCAGCGTTACTCAAATGAACACTGAAGCTTTCTTT.

Regarding this clonotype: Sequence at one end of the junction differs from germline and may be a read error. The chain carries TRBV19 and TRBJ1-1, with TRBD1 as a possible D gene (6 bases). Germline CDR1 and CDR2: LNHDA and SQIVND (reference sequence). The CDR3 has 15 residues. DNA of the CDR3: TGTGCCAGTACCCCCCTGGGGGGGAGGGACACTGAAGCTTTTTTT. Translating it yields CASTPLGGRDTEAFF.

This clonotype was detected ten times or more. The DNA is omitted, as the CDR3 cannot be located on it reliably, and the CDR3 follows TCRdb's listing. The V call is TRBV6-5, the J call TRBJ1-4. The CDR3 spans 12 residues, counting both ends. Germline-derived CDR1 and CDR2 are MNHEY and SVGAGI. CDR3 residues: CASSSSGEKLFF.

This clonotype occurred once. The rearrangement uses TRBV28 and TRBJ2-2; D not certain. This CDR3 is built from 14 residues. V was trimmed by 3 bases and J by 4 bases, leaving 9 bases between them. CDR1 is MDHEN, CDR2 SYDVKM, per germline. The CDR3 DNA reads TGTGCCAGCAGTTTCGGACCCGGCACCGGGGAGCTGTTTTTT. Translated: CASSFGPGTGELFF.

At least ten counts were recorded for this clonotype. The chain combines TRBV12-3 or TRBV12-4 with TRBJ1-5; unclear D gene. V shed 5 bases and J shed 2 bases, with 13 bases lying between them. This CDR3 comprises 15 residues. The DNA for the CDR3 is TGTGCCAGCAGTCCCGGCGCAGGTGGCAATCAGCCCCAGCATTTT. Its protein product is CASSPGAGGNQPQHF.

The V gene is TRBV9, the J gene TRBJ2-3; TRBD2 might be the D (5 bases). Germline V gives CDR1 SGDLS, CDR2 YYNGEE. This CDR3 contains 19 residues. With 3 bases removed from V and 0 bases from J, the gap between germline ends came to 23 bases. The CDR3, as DNA: TGTGCCAGCAGCGGATTTAGGGCGCTAGCCAGCCCTAGCACAGATACGCAGTATTTT. Amino acids: CASSGFRALASPSTDTQYF.

This clonotype appeared many times. The rearrangement uses TRBV10-3 and TRBJ2-7; 10 positions agree with TRBD2. V gave up 2 bases and J gave up 2 bases; unmatched junction bases: 9. CDR1 is ENHRY and CDR2 is SYGVKD in the germline V gene. The CDR3 consists of 17 residues. The CDR3 DNA reads TGTGCCATCAGTGAGGTCTTAGCGGGAGGTCGAGCCTACGAGCAGTACTTC. Translation gives CAISEVLAGGRAYEQYF.

This rearrangement joins TRBV15 to TRBJ2-7; D tentatively reads TRBD1 or TRBD2 (5 bases each). Germline V gene sequence: CDR1 LNHNV, CDR2 YYDKDF (reference sequence). The ends were cut back, 1 base at V and 0 bases at J, with 10 bases in the middle. The CDR3 extends over 15 amino acids. The CDR3 spells CATSRGGDNSYEQYF. The CDR3 DNA is TGTGCCACCAGCAGAGGAGGGGATAACTCCTACGAGCAGTACTTC.

This clonotype was observed at least ten times. This sequence joins TRBV12-3 or TRBV12-4 and TRBJ1-1; D is undetermined. The V end was cut by 8 bases, the J end by 2 bases, with 6 bases between. The CDR3 loop spans 11 amino acids. CDR3 in amino acids: CASLTNTEAFF. The CDR3 nucleotides are TGTGCCAGCCTCACCAACACTGAAGCTTTCTTT.

CDR3 in amino acids: CATSREKFAGGNTEAFF. The CDR3 DNA is TGTGCCACCAGCAGAGAAAAATTCGCAGGGGGGAACACTGAAGCTTTCTTT. The rearrangement joins TRBV15 to TRBJ1-1; 7 positions agree with TRBD1. This CDR3 spans 17 amino acids. V lost 0 bases and J lost 1; bases outside the gene matches: 8. The germline V gene encodes CDR1 LNHNV and CDR2 YYDKDF (reference sequence).

This rearrangement joins TRBV19 to TRBJ1-2; 8 bases line up with TRBD1. CDR1 is LNHDA and CDR2 is SQIVND in the germline V gene (reference sequence). The CDR3 loop spans 14 amino acids. Trimming removed 6 bases from V and 6 bases from J; junction bases left unmatched: 9. CDR3 nucleotides: TGTGCCAGTAGGCCACCCGACAGGGGAAATGGCTACACCTTC. Protein product: CASRPPDRGNGYTF.

The table lists this clonotype with a few counts. The chain combines TRBV6-6 with TRBJ2-5; the D is unclear. V was trimmed by 2 bases and J by 9 bases, leaving 10 bases between them. CDR1 is MNHNY, CDR2 SVGAGI, per germline (reference sequence). The CDR3 totals 12 residues. The CDR3 is CASSYTVGSQYF. CDR3 sequence (DNA): TGTGCCAGCAGTTACACGGTCGGGTCCCAGTACTTC.

The V and J genes are TRBV5-1 and TRBJ1-5; D gene ambiguous. This CDR3 has 15 amino acids. Germline lookup yields CDR1 SGHRS and CDR2 YFSETQ. Trimming shortened V by 0 bases and J by 2 bases, and 9 bases separated the two germline ends. The CDR3 nucleotides are TGCGCCAGCAGCTTGGCACCATGGGGCAATCAGCCCCAGCATTTT. Translation gives CASSLAPWGNQPQHF. Full variable domain (missing parts from reference TRBV5-1 and TRBJ1-5): KAGVTQTPRYLIKTRGQQVTLSCSPISGHRSVSWYQQTPGQGLQFLFEYFSETQRNKGNFPGRFSGRQFSNSRSEMNVSTLELGDSALYLCASSLAPWGNQPQHFGDGTRLSIL.

There are many counts of this clonotype. The rearrangement links TRBV4-1 to TRBJ2-1; TRBD2 aligns across 9 bases. Germline CDR1 reads MGHRA; CDR2 reads YSYEKL. J gave up 8 bases and V 2 bases, and 10 bases lay outside the gene matches. The CDR3 is made up of 16 amino acids. CDR3 DNA sequence: TGCGCCAGCAGCCAACAGGGGGTTAGCGGGAGCGATGAGCAGTTCTTC. It encodes CASSQQGVSGSDEQFF.

This clonotype turned up a few times. J is TRBJ2-2 and V is TRBV12-3 or TRBV12-4, with a tentative D call TRBD2 (6 bases). V shed 1 base and J shed 1 base, with 7 bases lying between them. This CDR3 region has 15 residues. CDR3 residues: CASSLGSGNTGELFF. Here the CDR3 DNA reads TGTGCCAGCAGTTTAGGTAGCGGGAACACCGGGGAGCTGTTTTTT.

The table lists this clonotype with many counts. The CDR3 DNA follows: TGCAGTCCGGACAGGGAGGGAGGCTACACCTTC. This gives the protein CSPDREGGYTF. The chain joins TRBV20-1 to TRBJ1-2; 8 positions agree with TRBD1. V was clipped by 8 bases and J by 8 bases; unmatched bases: 7. The germline gives CDR1 DFQATT, CDR2 SNEGSKA (reference sequence). The CDR3 is 11 amino acids.

This clonotype was seen repeatedly, ten times or more. This chain uses TRBV12-3 or TRBV12-4 with TRBJ1-2; D is uncertain. The CDR3 spans 11 residues. V dropped 6 bases and J dropped 8 bases, with 10 bases sitting between them. CDR3 sequence (DNA): TGTGCCAGCAGCTCAGGCCTGGGCTACACCTTC. Amino acids: CASSSGLGYTF.

The chain combines TRBV20-1 with TRBJ2-5; unclear D gene. V was shortened by 0 bases and J by 6 bases, with 11 bases between the two germline ends. The CDR3 runs 13 residues. The germline gives CDR1 DFQATT, CDR2 SNEGSKA (reference sequence). The CDR3 DNA sequence: TGCAGTGCTAGAGAATTCAGGCAGCAGACCCAGTACTTC. Encoded protein: CSAREFRQQTQYF.

This chain connects TRBV24-1 to TRBJ2-7; a weak D match, TRBD2 (5 bases). The CDR3 sequence is 13 residues long. V was shortened by 2 bases and J by 2 bases, with 6 bases between the two germline ends. The germline V gene has CDR1 KGHDR and CDR2 SFDVKD. CDR3 bases: TGTGCCACCAGTGATTCCGGGGCCTACGAGCAGTACTTC. The encoded protein is CATSDSGAYEQYF.

This chain joins TRBV20-1 and TRBJ1-2; 9 nucleotides agree with TRBD1. This CDR3 contains 12 residues. Germline V CDR1 and CDR2: DFQATT, SNEGSKA (reference sequence). V gave up 5 bases and J gave up 6 bases; unmatched junction bases: 4. This CDR3 is CSARTGEDGYTF. In nucleotides, the CDR3 is TGCAGTGCTCGGACAGGGGAAGATGGCTACACCTTC.